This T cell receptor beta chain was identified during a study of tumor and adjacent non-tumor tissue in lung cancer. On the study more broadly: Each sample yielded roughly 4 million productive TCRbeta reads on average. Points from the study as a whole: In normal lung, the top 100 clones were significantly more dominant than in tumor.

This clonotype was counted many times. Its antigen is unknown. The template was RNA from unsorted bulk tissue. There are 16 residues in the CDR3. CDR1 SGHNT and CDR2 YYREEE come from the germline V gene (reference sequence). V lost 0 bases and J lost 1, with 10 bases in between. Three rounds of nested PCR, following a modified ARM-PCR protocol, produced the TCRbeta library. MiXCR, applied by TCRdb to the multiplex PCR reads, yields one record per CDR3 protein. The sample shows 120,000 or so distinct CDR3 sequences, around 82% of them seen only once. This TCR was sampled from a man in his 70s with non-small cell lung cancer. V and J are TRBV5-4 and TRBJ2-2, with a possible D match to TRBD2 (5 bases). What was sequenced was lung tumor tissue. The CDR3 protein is CASSLEERGNTGELFF. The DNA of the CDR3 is TGTGCCAGCAGCTTGGAGGAACGGGGGAACACCGGGGAGCTGTTTTTT.